This entry lists 8 T cell receptor beta chains sequenced from one sample in a study of T cells in Graves' hyperthyroidism and ophthalmopathy. Amplification yielded TCR beta CDR3 regions, with RNA transcripts as the source. TCR CDR3 underwent first-round RT-PCR with the HTBI primer set. TCRdb re-called the multiplex PCR reads through MiXCR, storing one row per CDR3 protein. The repertoire holds about 420,000 distinct CDR3 sequences, with more than 15% as singletons. The sample consisted of blood. Every receptor here comes from a woman between 18 and 29 years old with Graves' hyperthyroidism.

This clonotype was counted many times. This chain uses TRBV13 with TRBJ2-7, with TRBD1 as a possible D gene (6 bases). Germline CDR1 PRHDT, CDR2 FYEKMQ (reference sequence). The CDR3 is 12 residues long. V was trimmed by 5 bases and J by 6 bases, leaving 11 bases between them. The chain's CDR3 is CASSTTGFEQYF. CDR3 DNA sequence: TGTGCCAGCAGCACCACAGGGTTCGAGCAGTACTTC.

This clonotype was seen repeatedly, ten times or more. The chain combines TRBV2 with TRBJ2-7; D not certain. This CDR3 has 14 amino acids. V gave up 3 bases and J gave up 4 bases, with 13 bases separating them. CDR1 is SNHLY, CDR2 FYNNEI, per germline. The DNA of the CDR3 is TGTGCCAGCAGTGAGAAGCGACTTTCATACGAGCAGTACTTC. Protein sequence: CASSEKRLSYEQYF.

This clonotype has a count of ten or more. The chain couples TRBV27 to TRBJ2-7; no firm D call. Germline V gene lookup returns CDR1 MNHEY and CDR2 SMNVEV (reference sequence). Trimming shortened V by 4 bases and J by 0 bases, and 22 bases separated the two germline ends. This CDR3 spans 18 amino acids. This chain's CDR3 is CASSSLMVRDGPSYEQYF. The DNA of the CDR3 is TGTGCCAGCAGTTCACTTATGGTTCGTGACGGCCCCTCCTACGAGCAGTACTTC.

This clonotype was seen only a few times. This rearrangement joins TRBV6-2 or TRBV6-3 to TRBJ2-7; D is ambiguous. V dropped 3 bases and J dropped 4 bases, with 7 bases sitting between them. Germline assignment: CDR1 MNHEY and CDR2 SVGEGT. This CDR3 comprises 12 residues. DNA of the CDR3: TGTGCCAGCAGTTATCTTCAATACGAGCAGTACTTC. Protein product: CASSYLQYEQYF.

This clonotype turned up a few times. This chain connects TRBV20-1 to TRBJ1-6, with D perhaps matching TRBD1 (5 bases). With 0 bases removed from V and 8 bases from J, the gap between germline ends came to 14 bases. The CDR3 sequence is 15 residues long. The germline V gene has CDR1 DFQATT and CDR2 SNEGSKA (reference sequence). CDR3 sequence (DNA): TGCAGTGCTAGAGAGGAGGGGAAGTCTTATTCACCCCTCCACTTT. Amino acids: CSAREEGKSYSPLHF.

Details on this clonotype: Germline and junction disagree at one end, which may indicate a read error. The chain has TRBV5-1 and TRBJ2-3; possibly TRBD1 or TRBD2 for D (5 bases each). The CDR3 has 14 residues. The germline CDR1 and CDR2 sequences are SGHRS and YFSETQ. The CDR3 here is CVSSFSAGGDTQYF. CDR3 nucleotides: TGCGTCAGCAGCTTCAGCGCTGGGGGAGATACGCAGTATTTT.

This clonotype was seen just once. This chain links TRBV15 with TRBJ2-5; a possible D gene is TRBD2 (5 bases). The CDR3 consists of 15 residues. The V end was cut by 3 bases, the J end by 5 bases, with 16 bases between. Germline V gene sequence: CDR1 LNHNV, CDR2 YYDKDF (reference sequence). The CDR3: CATSSDEGWRETQYF. CDR3 nucleotides: TGTGCCACCAGCAGTGATGAGGGCTGGAGGGAGACCCAGTACTTC.

This clonotype came up a few times. The V gene is TRBV15, the J gene TRBJ1-2, with TRBD1 identical over 7 bases. The CDR3 consists of 14 residues. CDR1 is LNHNV and CDR2 is YYDKDF in the germline V gene (reference sequence). V trimming: 1 base; J trimming: 8 bases; junction bases outside the gene matches: 7. In DNA form, the CDR3 reads TGTGCCACCAGCAGAGTGGCAGGGGGAGGCGGCTACACCTTC. It is translated as CATSRVAGGGGYTF.